What follows are 27 T cell receptor beta chains derived from one specimen sequenced in a study of OX40 agonist ivuxolimab in advanced cancers. Library preparation employed the immunoSEQ multiplex PCR assay. Entries here come from immuneACCESS through TCRdb and include only in-frame sequences with V and J called. Some clones fail to appear in such tables; in the studies checked, an unresolved V gene covers under half of the shortfall, and the cause of the remainder is unknown. Across this sample there are about 90,000 clones, with 70% to 90% seen only once. Less than 8% of the sample lies in the top ten. The source was CD4+ or CD8+ T cells sorted from blood, collected in a trial of the OX40 agonist ivuxolimab. Source of these receptors: an adult with an advanced solid tumor such as melanoma, head and neck, liver or kidney cancer.

The V and J genes are TRBV18 and TRBJ2-2, with 12 bases identical to TRBD1. Germline-derived CDR1 and CDR2 are KGHSH and LQKENI. The CDR3 length is 17 residues. After removal of 4 bases from V and 5 bases from J, the junction contained 8 bases not matched to a gene. CDR3 protein: CASSRTGTGGLTGELFF. CDR3 nucleotides: TGTGCCAGCTCACGTACCGGGACAGGGGGCTTGACCGGGGAGCTGTTTTTT. Based on the CDR3 plus reference TRBV18 and TRBJ2-2, the full variable domain is NAGVMQNPRHLVRRRGQEARLRCSPMKGHSHVYWYRQLPEEGLKFMVYLQKENIIDESGMPKERFSAEFPKEGPSILRIQQVVRGDSAAYFCASSRTGTGGLTGELFFGEGSRLTVL.

The rearrangement links TRBV19 to TRBJ1-5; D is unresolved. The CDR3 contains 14 residues. Germline V gene data show CDR1 as LNHDA and CDR2 as SQIVND (reference sequence). V lost 3 bases, J lost 9 bases, and 15 bases lay in between. In nucleotides, the CDR3 is TGTGCCAGTAGTATTTCGGCGGGTCAACGGCCCCAGCATTTT. This encodes CASSISAGQRPQHF.

The rearrangement joins TRBV10-2 to TRBJ2-1; maybe TRBD1 (8 bases). The CDR3 sequence is 14 residues long. Trimming removed 7 bases from V and 4 bases from J, with 14 bases in between. In germline, CDR1 is WSHSY, CDR2 SAAADI. This chain's CDR3 is CASITGGVYNEQFF. In DNA, the CDR3 is TGCGCCAGCATAACAGGGGGGGTTTACAATGAGCAGTTCTTC.

The chain has TRBV6-5 and TRBJ1-5; TRBD1 aligns across 7 bases. There are 14 residues in the CDR3. The trim removed 2 bases at V and 5 bases at J, leaving 3 bases unmatched. Germline V gives CDR1 MNHEY, CDR2 SVGAGI. CDR3 sequence: CASSYRQGDQPQHF. CDR3 sequence (DNA): TGTGCCAGCAGTTACCGACAGGGAGATCAGCCCCAGCATTTT.

The V call is TRBV7-9, the J call TRBJ1-1; D ambiguous. This CDR3 contains 14 residues. V dropped 1 base and J dropped 1 base, with 7 bases sitting between them. CDR1 and CDR2 from the germline V gene are SEHNR and FQNEAQ (reference sequence). The CDR3 DNA is TGTGCCAGCAGCTTAGTGCGGGAGAACACTGAAGCTTTCTTT. Protein sequence: CASSLVRENTEAFF.

The V and J genes are TRBV11-3 and TRBJ2-7; D gene ambiguous. Between the trimmed V and J ends, which lost 3 bases and 7 bases, there was a span of 7 bases. Germline V gives CDR1 SGHNT, CDR2 YENEEA. This CDR3 comprises 11 residues. Here the CDR3 DNA reads TGTGCCAGCAGCTTGGGTCCTGAGCAGTACTTC. Translating it yields CASSLGPEQYF.

The chain carries TRBV11-3 and TRBJ2-1, with TRBD2 matching 7 bases. The CDR3 is 17 residues long. J gave up 1 base and V 0 bases, and 6 bases lay outside the gene matches. Per germline, CDR1 SGHNT and CDR2 YENEEA. For the CDR3, the DNA is TGTGCCAGCAGCTTAGACAATAGCGGGCTTTCCTACAATGAGCAGTTCTTC. Translation gives CASSLDNSGLSYNEQFF.

This clone was seen only once. The gene calls are TRBV7-6 and TRBJ2-7, with no clear D. The CDR3 totals 12 residues. The V end lost 3 bases, the J end lost 0 bases, and 3 bases lay between the germline ends. Germline CDR1 reads SGHVS; CDR2 reads FNYEAQ. CDR3 amino acids: CASSFDSYEQYF. The CDR3 DNA reads TGTGCCAGCAGCTTCGACTCCTACGAGCAGTACTTC.

The chain links TRBV7-9 to TRBJ1-5; D remains ambiguous. The germline gives CDR1 SEHNR, CDR2 FQNEAQ (reference sequence). The V end was cut by 5 bases, the J end by 4 bases, with 12 bases between. The length of the CDR3 is 14 residues. The CDR3 spells CASSPGGLNQPQHF. The CDR3 DNA is TGTGCCAGCAGCCCCGGAGGGCTAAATCAGCCCCAGCATTTT.

This clone was detected only once. The junction differs from germline at one of its ends, possibly a read error. The chain links TRBV18 to TRBJ2-6; TRBD1 agrees at 7 bases. Germline V gives CDR1 KGHSH, CDR2 LQKENI. The CDR3 has 17 residues. The CDR3 nucleotides read TGTGCCAGCTCACCCTGGGGACAGTACTCTGGGGCCAACGCCCTGACTTTC. Encoded protein: CASSPWGQYSGANALTF.

This chain uses TRBV19 with TRBJ1-1; D not resolved. Germline CDR1 is LNHDA and CDR2 is SQIVND (reference sequence). The V and J ends lost 10 bases and 5 bases respectively, with 14 bases between them. This CDR3 comprises 12 residues. The CDR3 nucleotides read TGTGCCACCCGCGATGGGGTAACTGAAGCTTTCTTT. Translation gives CATRDGVTEAFF.

The chain is built from TRBV4-1 and TRBJ2-1, with a possible D match to TRBD1 (6 bases). V gave up 4 bases and J gave up 0 bases, with 16 bases separating them. CDR1 is MGHRA and CDR2 is YSYEKL in the germline V gene. CDR3 size: 17 residues. This chain's CDR3 is CASSPLQGSSSYNEQFF. Here the CDR3 DNA reads TGCGCCAGCAGCCCCCTCCAGGGGTCTTCCTCCTACAATGAGCAGTTCTTC.

This chain uses TRBV11-2 with TRBJ2-5, with TRBD1 identical over 7 bases. The assigned J gene may be wrong: the sequence end matches TRBJ2-7 better. The CDR3 spans 15 residues. Germline lookup yields CDR1 SGHAT and CDR2 FQNNGV. CDR3 sequence (DNA): TGTGCCAGCAGCTCTTACCGGGACAGTCCCTACGAGCAGTACTTC. It codes for CASSSYRDSPYEQYF.

The V call is TRBV5-4, the J call TRBJ1-4; D remains unclear. Trimming left V 3 bases short and J 0 bases short, with 9 bases between. Germline assignment: CDR1 SGHNT and CDR2 YYREEE (reference sequence). The CDR3 loop spans 15 amino acids. CDR3 sequence reads: CASSSNPATNEKLFF. The CDR3 DNA reads TGTGCCAGCAGCTCGAACCCAGCAACTAATGAAAAACTGTTTTTT. Filled out from reference TRBV5-4 and TRBJ1-4, the complete variable domain reads ETGVTQSPTHLIKTRGQQVTLRCSSQSGHNTVSWYQQALGQGPQFIFQYYREEENGRGNFPPRFSGLQFPNYSSELNVNALELDDSALYLCASSSNPATNEKLFFGSGTQLSVL.

This clone was recorded only once. The V and J genes are TRBV5-1 and TRBJ2-1; the match to TRBD2 covers 14 bases. V lost 1 base to trimming and J lost 9 bases; unmatched junction nucleotides: 9. CDR3 length equals 17 residues. Per germline, CDR1 SGHRS and CDR2 YFSETQ. The CDR3 loop is CASSLILGLAGGSEQFF. The CDR3 DNA is TGCGCCAGCAGCTTGATTCTCGGACTAGCGGGAGGAAGTGAGCAGTTCTTC.

J is TRBJ2-1 and V is TRBV7-9; possibly TRBD2 for D (6 bases). The CDR3 is 15 residues long. Germline V gene sequence: CDR1 SEHNR, CDR2 FQNEAQ (reference sequence). Trimming shortened V by 7 bases and J by 4 bases, and 17 bases separated the two germline ends. DNA for the CDR3: TGTGCCAGCATTCCCGGGGGAGGAGGTTACAATGAGCAGTTCTTC. This encodes CASIPGGGGYNEQFF.

V is TRBV11-3 and J is TRBJ1-2; 10 nucleotides line up with TRBD1. This CDR3 comprises 13 residues. CDR1 and CDR2 (germline): SGHNT, YENEEA. The J segment lost 6 bases and the V segment lost 5 bases, leaving 3 bases of the junction unmatched. The CDR3 reads CASSRQGAHGYTF. CDR3 sequence (DNA): TGTGCCAGCAGCAGACAGGGGGCGCATGGCTACACCTTC.

The rearrangement joins TRBV11-1 to TRBJ2-3; 10 bases agree with TRBD2. Losses at the gene ends were 1 base for V and 3 bases for J; bases not matched to a gene: 7. From germline, CDR1 is SGHAT and CDR2 FQDESV (reference sequence). This CDR3 contains 17 residues. CDR3 nucleotides: TGTGCCAGCAGCTTAGTCTACCTAGCGGGAGAAACAGATACGCAGTATTTT. It translates to CASSLVYLAGETDTQYF.

The chain carries TRBV6-5 and TRBJ1-2; 9 bases fit TRBD1. V was clipped by 3 bases and J by 4 bases; unmatched bases: 6. The germline V gene has CDR1 MNHEY and CDR2 SVGAGI. There are 15 residues in the CDR3. The CDR3 reads CASSYSGQGSYGYTF. CDR3 sequence (DNA): TGTGCCAGCAGTTATAGCGGACAGGGGAGCTATGGCTACACCTTC.

The chain uses TRBV30 and TRBJ1-1; the D gene is possibly TRBD1 (6 bases). This CDR3 is 16 amino acids long. Germline CDR1 and CDR2: GTSNPN and SVGIG (reference sequence). The germline V and J ends were trimmed by 3 bases and 3 bases, with 20 bases remaining between them. The CDR3 region has the DNA TGTGCCTGGAGAGATTTAGGGGGGGTTGCTGACACTGAAGCTTTCTTT. Translation gives CAWRDLGGVADTEAFF.

This rearrangement joins TRBV18 to TRBJ2-5; D uncertain. Germline CDR1 reads KGHSH; CDR2 reads LQKENI. V was cut by 0 bases and J by 5 bases, with 13 bases left in between. The CDR3 has 15 residues. CDR3 protein: CASSPPVGFGETQYF. The DNA for the CDR3 is TGTGCCAGCTCACCACCGGTTGGTTTCGGGGAGACCCAGTACTTC.

The count of this clone is one. The V and J genes are TRBV27 and TRBJ1-1; D is unresolved. The CDR3 is 13 residues long. Trimming cost V 5 bases and J 1 base, with 8 bases left between them. The germline V gene encodes CDR1 MNHEY and CDR2 SMNVEV (reference sequence). The CDR3 loop is CASSLAGNTEAFF. Written as DNA, the CDR3 is TGTGCCAGCAGTCTCGCTGGGAACACTGAAGCTTTCTTT.

The sample holds one count of this clone. This chain connects TRBV11-2 to TRBJ1-3; tentatively, D is TRBD1 (6 bases). CDR1 SGHAT and CDR2 FQNNGV come from the germline V gene. V lost 5 bases to trimming and J lost 4 bases, with 15 bases between them. This CDR3 contains 15 residues. The CDR3 reads CASSGGDTAGNTIYF. CDR3 sequence (DNA): TGTGCCAGCAGCGGGGGGGACACGGCGGGAAACACCATATATTTT.

The gene calls are TRBV7-3 and TRBJ2-1; 11 bases are shared with TRBD2. Per germline, CDR1 SGHTA and CDR2 FQGTGA. This CDR3 has 16 amino acids. The V gene end was trimmed by 5 bases and the J gene end by 4 bases; junction bases not matched to a gene: 7. The CDR3 sequence: CASSPTGTSGYNEQFF. For the CDR3, the DNA is TGTGCCAGCAGCCCGACCGGGACTAGCGGATACAATGAGCAGTTCTTC.

The rearrangement uses TRBV5-6 and TRBJ1-1; D might be TRBD1 (5 bases). Germline values: CDR1 SGHDT, CDR2 YYEEEE. The CDR3 length is 16 residues. Trimming stripped 4 bases from V and 8 bases from J, with 24 bases between. CDR3 protein: CASSRTLGGIVTEAFF. The CDR3, as DNA: TGTGCCAGCAGCCGAACTTTGGGGGGTATAGTAACCGAAGCTTTCTTT.

The V call is TRBV6-1, the J call TRBJ1-1; D is possibly TRBD1 (6 bases). Germline CDR1 and CDR2: MNHNS and SASEGT. The CDR3 spans 14 residues. V lost 9 bases and J lost 4, with 18 bases in between. The chain's CDR3 is CASRRPGAGTEAFF. As DNA, the CDR3 is TGTGCCAGTAGAAGGCCGGGGGCAGGCACTGAAGCTTTCTTT.

The rearrangement joins TRBV2 to TRBJ1-1; D is unresolved. With 0 bases removed from V and 7 bases from J, the gap between germline ends came to 18 bases. The CDR3 has 16 amino acids. CDR1 SNHLY and CDR2 FYNNEI come from the germline V gene. CDR3: CASSEALSATTIEAFF. The CDR3 bases are TGTGCCAGCAGTGAAGCGCTTTCGGCAACGACCATTGAAGCTTTCTTT.